Below are 27 T cell receptor beta chains sequenced from a single sample in a study of regulatory T cells in long-lasting Graves disease. Arm-PCR of CDR3 regions and iRepertoire HTBI primers were the basis on which TCR beta libraries were built. TCRdb recomputed calls from the multiplex PCR reads with MiXCR, one row per CDR3 protein. The sample holds around 230,000 distinct CDR3 sequences; about a sixth are singletons and the top ten take approximately 24%. As to time point: newly diagnosed GD, antithyroid drugs for less than 3 months. Construction of the TCR library relied on RNA isolated from PBMCs. The starting material was peripheral blood mononuclear cells (PBMCs), obtained at new diagnosis, from a patient treated with antithyroid drugs. These receptor sequences come from a female donor with Graves disease.

This clonotype was detected once. The chain links TRBV20-1 to TRBJ2-1, with TRBD2 matching over 12 bases. V shed 5 bases, J shed 6 bases, and the junction held 11 bases outside the gene matches. The CDR3 totals 16 residues. Germline V gene sequence: CDR1 DFQATT, CDR2 SNEGSKA (reference sequence). The CDR3 sequence is CSARLTTSGSVNEQFF. The CDR3, as DNA: TGCAGTGCTCGACTAACGACTAGCGGGAGCGTCAATGAGCAGTTCTTC.

This clonotype was observed a single time. This likely traces to a read error, being one base from a far larger clone. This chain connects TRBV12-3 or TRBV12-4 to TRBJ2-1; perhaps D is TRBD1 or TRBD2 (5 bases each). CDR3 length equals 14 residues. In DNA, the CDR3 is TGTGCCAGCAGCAGGGTGCTAGCCAAAAACATTCAGCACTTC. Its protein product is CASSRVLAKNIQHF.

There are many counts of this clonotype. This chain joins TRBV7-9 and TRBJ2-1; D is ambiguous. Germline V gives CDR1 SEHNR, CDR2 FQNEAQ (reference sequence). The CDR3 is made up of 14 amino acids. V was shortened by 6 bases and J by 5 bases, with 14 bases between the two germline ends. The CDR3 reads CASRVDETDNEQFF. The CDR3 coding sequence is TGTGCCAGCAGAGTGGACGAAACTGACAATGAGCAGTTCTTC.

This clonotype was picked up many times. This chain joins TRBV6-1 and TRBJ2-3; TRBD2 matches at 11 bases. V shed 6 bases, J shed 6 bases, and the junction held 14 bases outside the gene matches. Germline V gene data show CDR1 as MNHNS and CDR2 as SASEGT. This CDR3 is 17 amino acids long. The CDR3 protein is CASRLKLLAGEKDTQYF. CDR3 DNA: TGTGCCAGCAGATTAAAACTACTAGCGGGAGAAAAGGATACGCAGTATTTT.

The rearrangement uses TRBV30 and TRBJ2-3; 8 nucleotides line up with TRBD1. This CDR3 is built from 13 residues. Germline CDR1 reads GTSNPN; CDR2 reads SVGIG (reference sequence). V shed 5 bases and J 4 bases; nucleotides not matched to a gene: 5. CDR3 DNA sequence: TGTGCCTGGTGGCAGGGGGCCTCAGATACGCAGTATTTT. It specifies CAWWQGASDTQYF.

This clonotype was picked up a small number of times. The rearrangement joins TRBV7-3 to TRBJ2-7; D call uncertain. There are 12 residues in the CDR3. V dropped 5 bases and J dropped 3 bases, with 8 bases sitting between them. CDR1 and CDR2 (germline): SGHTA, FQGTGA. The DNA of the CDR3 is TGTGCCAGCAGCCCCAACGGCTACGAGCAGTACTTC. Translated, it gives CASSPNGYEQYF.

The chain is built from TRBV7-3 and TRBJ1-6; a possible D gene is TRBD1 (5 bases). The V end was cut by 3 bases, the J end by 0 bases, with 9 bases between. In germline, CDR1 is SGHTA, CDR2 FQGTGA. The CDR3 has 16 residues. The CDR3 DNA reads TGTGCCAGCAGCTTTAGCGGGGGCTCCTATAATTCACCCCTCCACTTT. Residues: CASSFSGGSYNSPLHF.

This clonotype was observed many times. The chain links TRBV20-1 to TRBJ2-3; 12 bases are shared with TRBD2. In germline, CDR1 is DFQATT, CDR2 SNEGSKA (reference sequence). The CDR3 is made up of 16 amino acids. J was trimmed by 4 bases and V by 1 base; bases with no gene match: 6. This CDR3 reads CSARVPSGRAADTQYF. In nucleotides, the CDR3 is TGCAGTGCTAGAGTCCCTAGCGGGAGGGCCGCAGATACGCAGTATTTT.

This clonotype was seen at least ten times. The V call is TRBV12-5, the J call TRBJ2-2, with TRBD2 matching over 9 bases. The CDR3 sequence is 22 residues long. The germline CDR1 and CDR2 sequences are LGHNT and FRNRAP. J gave up 6 bases and V 1 base, and 24 bases lay outside the gene matches. The CDR3 here is CASGLGIIEGLAGEGVAGELFF. CDR3 bases: TGTGCTAGTGGTTTGGGTATAATCGAAGGGTTAGCGGGAGAGGGAGTTGCCGGGGAGCTGTTTTTT.

This clonotype was detected ten times or more. This sequence joins TRBV20-1 and TRBJ2-1; the D is unclear. Germline CDR1 and CDR2: DFQATT and SNEGSKA (reference sequence). This CDR3 has 13 residues. V lost 0 bases, J lost 6 bases, and 9 bases lay in between. CDR3 sequence: CSARDVLLNEQFF. CDR3 bases: TGCAGTGCTAGAGATGTCCTACTCAATGAGCAGTTCTTC.

This clonotype came up a few times. V usage is TRBV30 and J usage is TRBJ1-1; maybe TRBD1 (5 bases). The CDR3 covers 14 residues. The germline V and J ends were trimmed by 1 base and 1 base, with 10 bases remaining between them. Germline CDR1 and CDR2: GTSNPN and SVGIG (reference sequence). The CDR3 reads CAWSGAGRNTEAFF. CDR3 DNA: TGTGCCTGGAGTGGGGCAGGGAGGAACACTGAAGCTTTCTTT.

This clonotype was picked up many times. The gene calls are TRBV11-2 and TRBJ2-2; D might be TRBD1 or TRBD2, each matching 5 bases. There are 13 residues in the CDR3. The V gene's germline CDR1 is SGHAT and CDR2 FQNNGV. V was cut by 3 bases and J by 7 bases, with 9 bases left in between. The CDR3 nucleotides are TGTGCCAGCAGCTTGCGTGGGGGCGGGGAGCTGTTTTTT. It encodes CASSLRGGGELFF.

The chain combines TRBV6-5 with TRBJ1-3; 7 bases match TRBD1. The V segment lost 2 bases and the J segment 8 bases; nucleotides outside the gene matches: 9. The CDR3 spans 15 residues. The V gene's germline CDR1 is MNHEY and CDR2 SVGAGI. CDR3 region: CASSYGGTRGDTIYF. The DNA of the CDR3 is TGTGCCAGCAGTTACGGGGGGACCAGGGGGGACACCATATATTTT.

There are many counts of this clonotype. Germline and junction disagree at one end, which may indicate a read error. CDR3 loop: CASSQNPSRNEQLF. CDR3 DNA sequence: TGTGCCAGCAGCCAAAACCCTAGTCGCAATGAGCAGCTCTTC. This chain uses TRBV16 with TRBJ2-1; D remains unclear. The CDR3 has 14 amino acids. In germline, CDR1 is KGHSY, CDR2 FQNENV.

This clonotype was detected many times. The V call is TRBV6-2 or TRBV6-3, the J call TRBJ2-7; 8 positions agree with TRBD1. CDR1 is MNHEY, CDR2 SVGEGT, per germline. After removal of 5 bases from V and 3 bases from J, the junction contained 12 bases not matched to a gene. The CDR3 is 16 residues long. The CDR3 sequence: CASSEAGTGGFYEQYF. The CDR3 bases are TGTGCCAGCAGTGAAGCTGGGACAGGCGGATTCTACGAGCAGTACTTC.

The chain combines TRBV6-2 or TRBV6-3 with TRBJ2-7, with 9 nucleotides matching TRBD1. V shed 5 bases and J 7 bases; nucleotides not matched to a gene: 9. CDR1 is MNHEY, CDR2 SVGEGT, per germline. CDR3 size: 14 residues. The CDR3: CASSESGTGQEQYF. CDR3 nucleotide sequence: TGTGCCAGCAGTGAATCCGGGACAGGGCAAGAGCAGTACTTC.

There are many counts of this clonotype. The V and J genes are TRBV7-9 and TRBJ1-6, with D unresolved. CDR1 is SEHNR and CDR2 is FQNEAQ in the germline V gene (reference sequence). The CDR3 totals 15 residues. Trimming stripped 8 bases from V and 0 bases from J, with 11 bases between. The CDR3 nucleotides read TGTGCCAGCGGGGATGAGAGCTCCTATAATTCACCCCTCCACTTT. This encodes CASGDESSYNSPLHF.

The gene calls are TRBV6-1 and TRBJ2-5; 8 bases are shared with TRBD1. The CDR3 totals 14 residues. Germline V gene data show CDR1 as MNHNS and CDR2 as SASEGT. J gave up 5 bases and V 6 bases, and 8 bases lay outside the gene matches. Written as DNA, the CDR3 is TGTGCCAGCAGGAATCAGGGGGCAGGGGAGACCCAGTACTTC. Protein: CASRNQGAGETQYF.

This clonotype was recorded at least ten times. The CDR3 nucleotides are TGTGCCACCAGTGACCCGGGACAGAATTTCAATGAGCAGTTCTTC. Translation: CATSDPGQNFNEQFF. The chain combines TRBV24-1 with TRBJ2-1; 7 positions match TRBD1. The CDR3 covers 15 residues. Germline V CDR1 and CDR2: KGHDR, SFDVKD. The V and J ends lost 4 bases and 6 bases, in that order; junction bases with no gene match: 8.

The J gene is TRBJ2-1, the V gene TRBV28; 9 nucleotides agree with TRBD2. V trimming: 6 bases; J trimming: 4 bases; junction bases outside the gene matches: 7. This CDR3 has 15 amino acids. Germline V lookup: CDR1 MDHEN, CDR2 SYDVKM. The CDR3 nucleotides read TGTGCCAGCAGACCGTTACTAGCGGGTTACAATGAGCAGTTCTTC. Translation: CASRPLLAGYNEQFF.

The sample holds many counts of this clonotype. The chain couples TRBV18 to TRBJ1-2, with D unclear. The CDR3 runs to 16 residues. In germline, CDR1 is KGHSH, CDR2 LQKENI. Between the trimmed V and J ends, which lost 5 bases and 0 bases, there was a span of 16 bases. The CDR3: CASSSTDPGANYGYTF. The CDR3 coding sequence is TGTGCCAGCTCATCAACGGATCCCGGAGCTAACTATGGCTACACCTTC.

A word on this clonotype: This CDR3 is missing its conserved last phenylalanine or tryptophan, likely due to a read error. This chain uses TRBV24-1 with TRBJ1-5; D ambiguous. The CDR3 contains 12 residues. Looked up from germline, CDR1 is KGHDR and CDR2 is SFDVKD. In nucleotides, the CDR3 is TGTGCGACCAGTTCTCCCAATCAGCCCCAGCATCTT. It yields the protein CATSSPNQPQHL.

This chain joins TRBV13 and TRBJ1-1; D remains unclear. V lost 0 bases to trimming and J lost 1 base, with 6 bases between them. Germline assignment: CDR1 PRHDT and CDR2 FYEKMQ (reference sequence). The CDR3 length is 14 residues. This chain's CDR3 is CASSLGSWNTEAFF. For the CDR3, the DNA is TGTGCCAGCAGCTTAGGGTCTTGGAACACTGAAGCTTTCTTT. The full variable domain, its missing parts supplied by reference TRBV13 and TRBJ1-1, is AAGVIQSPRHLIKEKRETATLKCYPIPRHDTVYWYQQGPGQDPQFLISFYEKMQSDKGSIPDRFSAQQFSDYHSELNMSSLELGDSALYFCASSLGSWNTEAFFGQGTRLTVV.

This clonotype was recorded at least ten times. The V and J genes are TRBV30 and TRBJ2-1; D not certain. The CDR3 consists of 15 residues. V lost 4 bases and J 0 bases, leaving 13 bases between the germline ends. CDR1 GTSNPN and CDR2 SVGIG come from the germline V gene (reference sequence). The CDR3 loop is CAWKRLVSSYNEQFF. The DNA for the CDR3 is TGTGCCTGGAAGAGGCTAGTGAGCTCCTACAATGAGCAGTTCTTC.

As concerns this clonotype: A far more abundant clone sits one base away, making this likely a read error. The chain joins TRBV5-6 to TRBJ1-2; 7 nucleotides match TRBD1. CDR3 length: 13 amino acids. Germline V gene lookup returns CDR1 SGHDT and CDR2 YYEEEE. V shed 4 bases, J shed 4 bases, and the junction held 4 bases outside the gene matches. The CDR3 region is CASSQGQIYGYTF. Here the CDR3 DNA reads TGTGCCAGCAGCCAGGGACAGATCTATGGCTACACCTTC.

Of note for this clonotype: The likely explanation is a read error, given a far larger clone one base away. The genes are TRBV27 and TRBJ1-4, with a tentative D call TRBD1 (5 bases). CDR3 length: 18 residues. CDR1 is MNHEY, CDR2 SMNVEV, per germline (reference sequence). Trimming cost V 5 bases and J 8 bases, with 27 bases left between them. CDR3 DNA: TGTGCCAGCAGTCTCGAGGCCCGGCCAACCGGGGGAGGAGAAAAACTGTTTTTT. Translating gives CASSLEARPTGGGEKLFF.

In regard to this clonotype: A far larger clone differs by one base, so this is likely a read error. The CDR3 is CTSSLEVWTSDDTQYF. In nucleotides, the CDR3 is TGTACCAGCAGCTTAGAGGTTTGGACGTCCGACGATACGCAGTATTTT. The chain employs TRBV11-2 and TRBJ2-1; no definite D call. Near its end, the DNA agrees better with TRBJ2-3, so the J call may be wrong. The germline V gene encodes CDR1 SGHAT and CDR2 FQNNGV. CDR3 size: 16 residues.